This TCR beta chain was found in a study of OX40 agonist ivuxolimab in advanced cancers. About the study as a whole: Ivuxolimab was an agonistic, fully human IgG2 monoclonal antibody directed against OX40 (CD134), a costimulatory receptor. Of the approximately 50 patients in dose escalation, 19 had hepatocellular carcinoma, some 15 had melanoma, 9 had renal cell carcinoma and 9 had head and neck cancer. The purpose of peripheral TCRbeta sequencing was to test whether ivuxolimab changed TCR sequence diversity and led to clonal T-cell expansion. Three dose-escalation patients achieved partial responses, one with hepatocellular carcinoma and two with cutaneous melanoma. The dose-escalation cohort was approximately 83% male with a mean age of approximately 60 years, ranging from 23 to 79. The paper describes the monotherapy dose-escalation part (N ≈ 50 patients) of the phase I trial of ivuxolimab. Prior anti-PD-1, anti-PD-L1 or anti-CTLA-4 therapy was permitted, and 40% of dose-escalation patients had received checkpoint inhibitors. Intravenous ivuxolimab was administered to patients every 2 weeks at six dose levels: 0.01, 0.1, 0.3, 1.5, 3 and 10 mg/kg.

General findings and caveats noted by the study authors: Clonal expansion of both CD4+ and CD8+ blood T cells was observed from baseline to week 6 at doses 0.1 to 3.0 mg/kg. In the 0.1-3.0 mg/kg groups, partial responders were among the patients with the lowest normalized peripheral clonal expansion, particularly in CD8+ T cells. Low levels of normalized T-cell clonal expansion were also seen in some patients who did not respond. After ivuxolimab, CD8+ T cells had more expanded clones than CD4+ T cells on average. Which antigens the clonally expanded peripheral T cells were specific for was not determined.

CDR1 SEHNR and CDR2 FQNEAQ are derived from the germline V gene (reference sequence). Trimming removed 3 bases from V and 7 bases from J; the gene matches leave 7 bases unexplained. The CDR3 covers 14 residues, taking in both the cysteine and the phenylalanine. Kept here is only the CDR3 DNA, which spans 42 bases and is read in frame from base 1. The trial excluded patients who had a history of autoimmune disease or who were on systemic immunosuppression. Peripheral blood for TCR sequencing was drawn from every dose cohort at baseline, at cycle 4 day 1 and at cycle 7 day 1. The samples were drawn from a first-in-human, open-label, multicenter phase I dose-escalation trial of ivuxolimab. Adults with locally advanced or metastatic head and neck squamous cell, hepatocellular, melanoma or renal cell carcinoma were enrolled in the trial. CD4+ and CD8+ T cells were sorted separately from peripheral blood before TCR sequencing.

Genomic DNA was isolated from the sorted cells so that the TCRbeta CDR3 region could be sequenced. The immunoSEQ Assay was used to sequence the TCRbeta CDR3 regions. This immuneACCESS table, as held by TCRdb, lists in-frame sequences with V and J called but not all clones. Of the missing ones, under half trace to an unresolved V gene in checked studies; the others have no known cause. For this sample the table gives around 12,000 clones, of which more than 75% were detected only once. The ten largest make up about 52% of the sample. Only one count was recorded for this clone. The clone's antigen remains unknown. No much larger clone exists at a distance of one base, and base qualities are not known.

The sequence came from an adult with an advanced solid tumor such as melanoma, head and neck, liver or kidney cancer. The rearranged segments are TRBV7-9 and TRBJ2-5, with 8 bases in between that match TRBD1. The sequencing used CD4+ or CD8+ T cells sorted from blood, collected in a trial of the OX40 agonist ivuxolimab. Here the CDR3 is given as CASSFGQGGGTQYF. The nucleotides are TGTGCCAGCAGCTTCGGACAGGGCGGTGGGACCCAGTACTTC. With all but the CDR3 taken from the reference TRBV7-9 and TRBJ2-5 genes, the full variable domain is: DTGVSQNPRHKITKRGQNVTFRCDPISEHNRLYWYRQTLGQGPEFLTYFQNEAQLEKSRLLSDRFSAERPKGSFSTLEIQRTEQGDSAMYLCASSFGQGGGTQYFGPGTRLLVL.